Listed below are T cell receptor beta chains from one sample, sequenced in a study of Graves' ophthalmopathy and Graves' hyperthyroidism. MiXCR was run by TCRdb on the multiplex PCR reads, yielding one entry per CDR3 protein. The sample lists about 220,000 distinct CDR3 sequences; about a fifth were seen once. The sequencing sample was made of peripheral blood. Source of these receptors: a woman aged 50 to 60 with Graves' ophthalmopathy. Both conserved end residues are part of each CDR3. Each record gives: V gene, clone size, CDR3 length, D gene, J gene, CDR3 DNA, CDR3 protein. The D gene is left open where the match is weak. The listing skips clone size in some rows; elsewhere it reads once, few, many or a size class.

v_gene: TRBV10-1
abundance: many
len: 15
d_gene: TRBD1
j_gene: TRBJ2-7
CDR3nt: TGCGCCAGCAGTGAGTTTGGGACAGGGGGCTACGAGCAGTACTTC
CDR3aa: CASSEFGTGGYEQYF

v_gene: TRBV6-1
abundance: many
len: 14
d_gene: TRBD2
j_gene: TRBJ2-3
CDR3nt: TGTGCCAGCAGTAGACTAGCGGGAGGGGATACGCAGTATTTT
CDR3aa: CASSRLAGGDTQYF

v_gene: TRBV12-3/TRBV12-4
abundance: .
len: 14
d_gene: TRBD1
j_gene: TRBJ1-2
CDR3nt: TGTGCCAGCAGTCGACAGGGGAGTTTTCGTGGCTACACCTTC
CDR3aa: CASSRQGSFRGYTF

v_gene: TRBV20-1
abundance: many
len: 15
d_gene: TRBD2
j_gene: TRBJ2-7
CDR3nt: TGCAGTGCTGACCCGACTGAGCGGGAAGGCTACGAGCAGTACTTC
CDR3aa: CSADPTEREGYEQYF

v_gene: TRBV20-1
abundance: once
len: 16
d_gene: .
j_gene: TRBJ1-2
CDR3nt: TGCAGTGCTAGGGTGGGAAGACAAACAAGCGCCTATGGCTACACCTTC
CDR3aa: CSARVGRQTSAYGYTF

v_gene: TRBV11-1
abundance: many
len: 17
d_gene: .
j_gene: TRBJ2-7
CDR3nt: TGTGCCAGCAGCCCTAACGGGGGATCATCTTACTCCTACGAGCAGTACTTC
CDR3aa: CASSPNGGSSYSYEQYF

v_gene: TRBV4-1
abundance: few
len: 16
d_gene: TRBD2
j_gene: TRBJ2-7
CDR3nt: TGCGCCAGCAGCCAACAACCTAGCGGGAGCGTTTCCGAGCAGTACTTC
CDR3aa: CASSQQPSGSVSEQYF

v_gene: TRBV15
abundance: many
len: 15
d_gene: .
j_gene: TRBJ1-1
CDR3nt: TGTGCCACCAGCAGAGACCGTGGGAGAACCACTGAAGCTTTCTTT
CDR3aa: CATSRDRGRTTEAFF

v_gene: TRBV25-1
abundance: many
len: 14
d_gene: .
j_gene: TRBJ2-7
CDR3nt: TGTGCCAGCAGTGAATTCAGCGGCTCCTACGAGCAGTACTTC
CDR3aa: CASSEFSGSYEQYF

v_gene: TRBV6-1
abundance: many
len: 16
d_gene: .
j_gene: TRBJ2-7
CDR3nt: TGTGCCAGCATGAACCGGGCAGGAGTCAACTCCTACGAGCAGTACTTC
CDR3aa: CASMNRAGVNSYEQYF

v_gene: TRBV20-1
abundance: many
len: 15
d_gene: TRBD1
j_gene: TRBJ1-1
CDR3nt: TGCAGTGCTAGAGATCCGGGACAGATGAACACTGAAGCTTTCTTT
CDR3aa: CSARDPGQMNTEAFF

v_gene: TRBV12-3/TRBV12-4
abundance: .
len: 14
d_gene: .
j_gene: TRBJ2-7
CDR3nt: TGTGCCAGCAGTTTAGCTCTGGGGCTGAACGAGCAGTACTTC
CDR3aa: CASSLALGLNEQYF

v_gene: TRBV5-1
abundance: many
len: 16
d_gene: TRBD1
j_gene: TRBJ1-1
CDR3nt: TGCGCCAGCAGCACAAACCCTACAGGGGCGAACACTGAAGCTTTCTTT
CDR3aa: CASSTNPTGANTEAFF

v_gene: TRBV24-1
abundance: .
len: 16
d_gene: .
j_gene: TRBJ1-2
CDR3nt: TGTGCCACCAGTGAGGGCAACAGGGTTAAGAACTATGGCTACACCTTC
CDR3aa: CATSEGNRVKNYGYTF

v_gene: TRBV20-1
abundance: few
len: 14
d_gene: .
j_gene: TRBJ2-7
CDR3nt: TGCAGTGCTAGGCGGGGGCAGGGAACCTACGAGCAGTACTTC
CDR3aa: CSARRGQGTYEQYF

v_gene: TRBV7-2
abundance: many
len: 14
d_gene: .
j_gene: TRBJ2-7
CDR3nt: TGTGCCAGCAGCACCCGACTTGAGTCCTACGAGCAGTACTTC
CDR3aa: CASSTRLESYEQYF

v_gene: TRBV30
abundance: .
len: 14
d_gene: .
j_gene: TRBJ2-4
CDR3nt: TGTGCCCTACATCTCGGGCTAGCCAAAAACATTCAGTACTTC
CDR3aa: CALHLGLAKNIQYF

v_gene: TRBV20-1
abundance: medium-sized
len: 12
d_gene: .
j_gene: TRBJ2-5
CDR3nt: TGCAGTGCTAGACCCCAGGGGGAGACCCAGTACTTC
CDR3aa: CSARPQGETQYF

v_gene: TRBV20-1
abundance: many
len: 16
d_gene: TRBD2
j_gene: TRBJ2-7
CDR3nt: TGCAGTGCTCCGCTCCTAGCGGGAGATCCGCGAGGCGAGCAGTACTTC
CDR3aa: CSAPLLAGDPRGEQYF

v_gene: TRBV18
abundance: many
len: 14
d_gene: .
j_gene: TRBJ2-7
CDR3nt: TGTGCCAGCTCACCCTCAAACTCCGGCTACGAGCAGTACTTC
CDR3aa: CASSPSNSGYEQYF

v_gene: TRBV9
abundance: many
len: 14
d_gene: .
j_gene: TRBJ1-6
CDR3nt: TGTGCCAGCAGCGTAGGGAACTATAATTCACCCCTCCACTTT
CDR3aa: CASSVGNYNSPLHF

v_gene: TRBV11-2
abundance: many
len: 13
d_gene: .
j_gene: TRBJ1-2
CDR3nt: TGTGCCAGCATCCCGGGACGACACTATGGCTACACCTTC
CDR3aa: CASIPGRHYGYTF

v_gene: TRBV19
abundance: many
len: 13
d_gene: .
j_gene: TRBJ1-1
CDR3nt: TGTGCCAGTGGTGGCAGTTTGAACACTGAAGCTTTCTTT
CDR3aa: CASGGSLNTEAFF

v_gene: TRBV10-3
abundance: many
len: 13
d_gene: .
j_gene: TRBJ1-2
CDR3nt: TGTGCCATCAGACAGGGAGACAACTATGGCTACACCTTC
CDR3aa: CAIRQGDNYGYTF

v_gene: TRBV19
abundance: .
len: 13
d_gene: .
j_gene: TRBJ1-1
CDR3nt: TGTGCCAGTAGCCGGGTGCAGACCACTGAAGCTTTCTTT
CDR3aa: CASSRVQTTEAFF

v_gene: TRBV19
abundance: .
len: 13
d_gene: .
j_gene: TRBJ1-2
CDR3nt: TGTGCCAGTGGAAACACAGAGAACTATGGCTACACCTTC
CDR3aa: CASGNTENYGYTF

v_gene: TRBV6-1
abundance: .
len: 13
d_gene: .
j_gene: TRBJ2-7
CDR3nt: TGTGCCAGCAGTGATTCACAGGGCCTCCAGCAGTACTTC
CDR3aa: CASSDSQGLQQYF

v_gene: TRBV12-3/TRBV12-4
abundance: many
len: 14
d_gene: .
j_gene: TRBJ2-7
CDR3nt: TGTGCCAGCAGTTTAAGGCAGGGCGACTACGAGCAGTACTTC
CDR3aa: CASSLRQGDYEQYF

v_gene: TRBV24-1
abundance: .
len: 14
d_gene: .
j_gene: TRBJ1-2
CDR3nt: TGTGCCACCAGTCCAGGAGGAGGGATCGATGGCTACACCTTC
CDR3aa: CATSPGGGIDGYTF

v_gene: TRBV3-1
abundance: few
len: 15
d_gene: .
j_gene: TRBJ2-5
CDR3nt: TGTGCCAGCAGTCTTTTGGGAAGTAGCAGGGAGACCCAGTACTTC
CDR3aa: CASSLLGSSRETQYF

v_gene: TRBV3-1
abundance: .
len: 14
d_gene: TRBD1
j_gene: TRBJ1-1
CDR3nt: TGTGCCAGCAGCCAGAGGACAGGGAACACTGAAGCTTTCTTT
CDR3aa: CASSQRTGNTEAFF

v_gene: TRBV3-1
abundance: many
len: 12
d_gene: TRBD1
j_gene: TRBJ1-1
CDR3nt: TGTGCCAGCAGCCAAGACGACAGGGCCGCTTTCTTT
CDR3aa: CASSQDDRAAFF

v_gene: TRBV6-2/TRBV6-3
abundance: many
len: 14
d_gene: .
j_gene: TRBJ2-7
CDR3nt: TGTGCCAGCAGCGACTGGACTGGCACCTACGAGCAGTACTTC
CDR3aa: CASSDWTGTYEQYF

v_gene: TRBV29-1
abundance: many
len: 15
d_gene: .
j_gene: TRBJ2-7
CDR3nt: TGCAGCGCCAATCGGTTAGGGATAGGGCCCGACGAGCAGTACTTC
CDR3aa: CSANRLGIGPDEQYF

v_gene: TRBV18
abundance: .
len: 14
d_gene: .
j_gene: TRBJ2-5
CDR3nt: TGTGCCAGCTCACCGTCGAGCGCAGGCGAGACCCAGTACTTC
CDR3aa: CASSPSSAGETQYF

v_gene: TRBV4-1
abundance: few
len: 15
d_gene: TRBD2
j_gene: TRBJ2-2
CDR3nt: TGCGCCAGCAGCCAAGCGGGGGGGCGGAGCGGGGAGCTGTTTTTT
CDR3aa: CASSQAGGRSGELFF

v_gene: TRBV12-3/TRBV12-4
abundance: many
len: 16
d_gene: .
j_gene: TRBJ1-2
CDR3nt: TGTGCCAGCAGTCCCGGGCGGGGGGATTTAAACTATGGCTACACCTTC
CDR3aa: CASSPGRGDLNYGYTF

v_gene: TRBV5-1
abundance: many
len: 16
d_gene: TRBD2
j_gene: TRBJ2-3
CDR3nt: TGCGCCAGCAGCTTGTCTAGCGGGAGGGCCATGGATACGCAGTATTTT
CDR3aa: CASSLSSGRAMDTQYF

v_gene: TRBV19
abundance: many
len: 10
d_gene: .
j_gene: TRBJ2-5
CDR3nt: TGTGCCAGTGGGGTGGAGACCCAGTACTTC
CDR3aa: CASGVETQYF

v_gene: TRBV6-1
abundance: .
len: 15
d_gene: .
j_gene: TRBJ2-7
CDR3nt: TGTGCCAGCAGTGACACCGGGACACCGTCCTACGAGCAGTACTTC
CDR3aa: CASSDTGTPSYEQYF

v_gene: TRBV5-1
abundance: many
len: 13
d_gene: TRBD1
j_gene: TRBJ2-7
CDR3nt: TGCGCCAGCAGTCCCGGGACAGCCTACGAGCAGTACTTC
CDR3aa: CASSPGTAYEQYF

v_gene: TRBV18
abundance: few
len: 14
d_gene: .
j_gene: TRBJ1-2
CDR3nt: TGTGCCAGCTCACCACAGGGTGCCCCTGAGGGCTACACCTTC
CDR3aa: CASSPQGAPEGYTF

v_gene: TRBV20-1
abundance: few
len: 14
d_gene: .
j_gene: TRBJ2-1
CDR3nt: TGCAGTGCTAGGGACGGGACTCCCGACAATGAGCAGTTCTTC
CDR3aa: CSARDGTPDNEQFF

v_gene: TRBV6-2/TRBV6-3
abundance: .
len: 14
d_gene: .
j_gene: TRBJ2-7
CDR3nt: TGTGCCAGCAGTTTAAGGCAGGGTCTCTACGAGCAGTACTTC
CDR3aa: CASSLRQGLYEQYF

v_gene: TRBV6-1
abundance: .
len: 14
d_gene: TRBD1
j_gene: TRBJ1-6
CDR3nt: TGTGCCAGCAGTCCCGGGACAGGGCAATCACCCCTCCACTTT
CDR3aa: CASSPGTGQSPLHF

v_gene: TRBV10-3
abundance: .
len: 15
d_gene: .
j_gene: TRBJ1-2
CDR3nt: TGTGCCATTACTACCGGGACGGAGATAGGTGATGGCTACACCTTC
CDR3aa: CAITTGTEIGDGYTF

v_gene: TRBV11-2
abundance: .
len: 16
d_gene: TRBD2
j_gene: TRBJ2-2
CDR3nt: TGTGCCAGCAGCCTCCAGACTAGCGGGAGGGCCGGGGAGCTGTTTTTT
CDR3aa: CASSLQTSGRAGELFF

v_gene: TRBV12-3/TRBV12-4
abundance: many
len: 15
d_gene: .
j_gene: TRBJ2-4
CDR3nt: TGTGCCAGCAGTTATCACAGGGGAGGCAAAAACATTCAGTACTTC
CDR3aa: CASSYHRGGKNIQYF